Listed below are T cell receptor beta chains from one sample, sequenced in a study of neurological immune-mediated disorders. From the 5' RACE reads, TCRdb called clonotypes with MiXCR, one entry per CDR3 protein. The repertoire consists of 50,000 to 60,000 distinct CDR3 sequences, with 4% occurring once and the leading ten covering more than 1.5%. Sample: CD4+ T cells from blood. Source of these receptors: a woman in her thirties or forties with multiple sclerosis. CDR3s include the opening cysteine and the closing phenylalanine or tryptophan. The order of the fields is clone size, D gene, V gene, J gene, CDR3 DNA, CDR3 protein. D genes are given only for firm matches. Clone size, where shown, is once, few, many, or a class for clones that have expanded.

size: many; D: -; V: TRBV5-1; J: TRBJ2-7; DNA: TGCGCCAGCAGCTTGCAGGGCCCGGGCTACGAGCAGTACTTC; CDR3: CASSLQGPGYEQYF
size: many; D: -; V: TRBV6-1; J: TRBJ2-7; DNA: TGTGCCAGCAGTGTACAGGGCTACGAGCAGTACTTC; CDR3: CASSVQGYEQYF
size: many; D: -; V: TRBV4-1; J: TRBJ1-2; DNA: TGCGCCAGCAGCCAAGTTATCAGTGGCTATGGCTACACCTTC; CDR3: CASSQVISGYGYTF
size: many; D: -; V: TRBV5-1; J: TRBJ2-2; DNA: TGCGCCAGCAGCTTGACAGGGCCCGGGGAGCTGTTTTTT; CDR3: CASSLTGPGELFF
size: many; D: TRBD1; V: TRBV10-3; J: TRBJ1-1; DNA: TGTGCCACCCGGACAGGGGCGGAGAACACTGAAGCTTTCTTT; CDR3: CATRTGAENTEAFF
size: many; D: TRBD1; V: TRBV2; J: TRBJ2-7; DNA: TGTGCCAGCTGTTGGGGCCGGGACAGACCCTACGAGCAGTACTTC; CDR3: CASCWGRDRPYEQYF
size: many; D: TRBD1; V: TRBV18; J: TRBJ1-1; DNA: TGTGCCAGCTCACCGGACAGGGTTGAAGCTTTCTTT; CDR3: CASSPDRVEAFF
size: many; D: TRBD1; V: TRBV29-1; J: TRBJ1-1; DNA: TGCAGCGCCGAATCTACAGGGGGACCGACTGAAGCTTTCTTT; CDR3: CSAESTGGPTEAFF
size: many; D: -; V: TRBV5-6; J: TRBJ2-3; DNA: TGTGCCAGCAGCCTGCAATTAGGTGCTGGATTAACAGATACGCAGTATTTT; CDR3: CASSLQLGAGLTDTQYF
size: many; D: -; V: TRBV5-8; J: TRBJ1-1; DNA: TGTGCCAGCAGCTTGCTAGCAGTAACCCGGGAAGCTTTCTTT; CDR3: CASSLLAVTREAFF
size: many; D: -; V: TRBV15; J: TRBJ1-2; DNA: TGTGCCACCAGCTTTCGCAACTATGGCTACACCTTC; CDR3: CATSFRNYGYTF
size: many; D: -; V: TRBV6-5; J: TRBJ1-6; DNA: TGTGCCAGCAGTTACTCCATGCCGAGGTCCTATAATTCACCCCTCCACTTT; CDR3: CASSYSMPRSYNSPLHF
size: many; D: TRBD2; V: TRBV20-1; J: TRBJ2-1; DNA: TGCAGTGCTAGCCCCCTAAGGACTAGCGGGGGGAATGAGCAGTTCTTC; CDR3: CSASPLRTSGGNEQFF
size: many; D: -; V: TRBV6-5; J: TRBJ1-1; DNA: TGTGCCAGCAGTTACTCGAAGGGGGGGAACACTGAAGCTTTCTTT; CDR3: CASSYSKGGNTEAFF
size: many; D: -; V: TRBV29-1; J: TRBJ1-2; DNA: TGCAGCGTTGAAAGAACCCAGGATCGAGGCTATGGCTACACCTTC; CDR3: CSVERTQDRGYGYTF
size: -; D: TRBD1; V: TRBV9; J: TRBJ1-1; DNA: TGTGCCAGCAGCGCTGACAGGGGGCTAACTGAAGCTTTCTTT; CDR3: CASSADRGLTEAFF